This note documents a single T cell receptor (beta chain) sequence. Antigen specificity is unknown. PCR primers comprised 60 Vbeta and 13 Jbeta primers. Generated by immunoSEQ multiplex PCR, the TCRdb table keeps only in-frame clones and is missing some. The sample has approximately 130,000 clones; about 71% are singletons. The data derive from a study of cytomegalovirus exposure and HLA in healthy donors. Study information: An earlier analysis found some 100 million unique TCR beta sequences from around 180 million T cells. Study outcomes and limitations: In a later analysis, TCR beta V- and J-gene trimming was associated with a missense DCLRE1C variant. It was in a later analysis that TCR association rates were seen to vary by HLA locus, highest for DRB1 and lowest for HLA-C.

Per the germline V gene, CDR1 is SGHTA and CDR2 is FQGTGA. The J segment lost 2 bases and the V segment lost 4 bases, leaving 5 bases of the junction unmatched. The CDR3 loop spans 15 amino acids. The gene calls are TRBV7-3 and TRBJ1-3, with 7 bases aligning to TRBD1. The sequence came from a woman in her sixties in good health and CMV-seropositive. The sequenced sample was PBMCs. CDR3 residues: CASSSQGSAGNTIYF. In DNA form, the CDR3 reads TGTGCCAGCAGCTCACAGGGGTCTGCTGGAAACACCATATATTTT.